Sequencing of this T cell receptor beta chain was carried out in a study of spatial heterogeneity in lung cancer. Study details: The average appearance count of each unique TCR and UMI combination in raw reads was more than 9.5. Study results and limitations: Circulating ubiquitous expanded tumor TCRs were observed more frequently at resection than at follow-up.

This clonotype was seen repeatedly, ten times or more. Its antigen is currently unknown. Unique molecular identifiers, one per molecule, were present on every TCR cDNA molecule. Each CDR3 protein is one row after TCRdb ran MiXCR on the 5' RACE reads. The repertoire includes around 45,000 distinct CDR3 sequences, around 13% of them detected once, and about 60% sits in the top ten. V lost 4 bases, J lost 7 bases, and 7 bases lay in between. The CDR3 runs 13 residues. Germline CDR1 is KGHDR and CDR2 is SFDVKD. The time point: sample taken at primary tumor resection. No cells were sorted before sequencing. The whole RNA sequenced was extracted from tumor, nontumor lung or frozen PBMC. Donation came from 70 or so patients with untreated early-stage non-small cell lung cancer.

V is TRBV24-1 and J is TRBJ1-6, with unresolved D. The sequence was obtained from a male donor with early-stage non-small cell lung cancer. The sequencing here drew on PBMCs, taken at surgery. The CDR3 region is CATSEADNSPLHF. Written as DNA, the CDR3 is TGTGCCACCAGTGAGGCGGACAATTCACCCCTCCACTTT.